These 8 T cell receptor beta chains share one sample of origin, sequenced in a study of yellow fever vaccine responses in identical twins. MiXCR, run by TCRdb on the RT-PCR reads, gives a single entry per CDR3 protein. The sample has over 1,000 distinct CDR3 sequences; around nine tenths are singletons. Sequenced material: T cells from blood (PBMCs), unsorted or a sorted subset (not recorded which), taken before or after yellow fever vaccination (not recorded which). Source of these receptors: a female donor who received the yellow fever vaccine.

V is TRBV28 and J is TRBJ2-5; no clear D gene. The CDR3 totals 11 residues. V lost 3 bases and J lost 3, with 2 bases in between. Per germline, CDR1 MDHEN and CDR2 SYDVKM. Here the CDR3 DNA reads TGTGCCAGCAGTTTGGAAGAGACCCAGTACTTC. It encodes CASSLEETQYF.

This clonotype appeared a single time. This rearrangement joins TRBV4-1 to TRBJ2-5, with D uncertain. V was clipped by 1 base and J by 7 bases, with 7 bases between them. CDR3 length equals 12 residues. The germline V gene has CDR1 MGHRA and CDR2 YSYEKL. The CDR3 DNA follows: TGCGCCAGCAGCCAAGTAGGTCCGACCCAGTACTTC. This encodes CASSQVGPTQYF.

The chain is built from TRBV5-1 and TRBJ2-1; D perhaps matches TRBD2 (7 bases). Looked up from germline, CDR1 is SGHRS and CDR2 is YFSETQ. The CDR3 consists of 16 residues. The germline V and J ends were trimmed by 3 bases and 6 bases, with 19 bases remaining between them. As DNA, the CDR3 is TGCGCCAGCAGCTATAGCGTAGGGGGGGCCAGCAATGAGCAGTTCTTC. Amino acids: CASSYSVGGASNEQFF.

This clonotype was detected once. This sequence joins TRBV4-3 and TRBJ2-1; TRBD1 agrees at 8 bases. With 2 bases clipped from V and 3 bases from J, the junction kept 3 bases outside the gene matches. The CDR3 sequence is 15 residues long. Germline CDR1 and CDR2: LGHNA and YSLEER. CDR3 protein: CASSQSDRVYNEQFF. CDR3 nucleotide sequence: TGCGCCAGCAGCCAATCGGACAGGGTCTACAATGAGCAGTTCTTC.

This rearrangement joins TRBV11-2 to TRBJ2-4; D not certain. Between the trimmed V and J ends, which lost 0 bases and 0 bases, there was a span of 9 bases. Germline CDR1 reads SGHAT; CDR2 reads FQNNGV. There are 16 residues in the CDR3. The CDR3 nucleotides are TGTGCCAGCAGCTTAGATGGCAGCCTAGCCAAAAACATTCAGTACTTC. Its translation is CASSLDGSLAKNIQYF.

The chain employs TRBV5-1 and TRBJ2-1; 10 bases fit TRBD2. Unmatched junction bases numbered 2, after V lost 0 bases and J lost 5 bases. The CDR3 runs 15 residues. Germline CDR1 reads SGHRS; CDR2 reads YFSETQ. The CDR3 DNA reads TGCGCCAGCAGCTTGGTACTAGCGGGGCACAATGAGCAGTTCTTC. Amino acid sequence: CASSLVLAGHNEQFF.

This CDR3 reads CASSSGLALETQYF. Here the CDR3 DNA reads TGTGCCAGCTCATCAGGACTAGCGTTGGAGACCCAGTACTTC. The V and J genes are TRBV18 and TRBJ2-5; 9 bases line up with TRBD2. The germline V gene has CDR1 KGHSH and CDR2 LQKENI. The V and J ends lost 5 bases and 5 bases, in that order; junction bases with no gene match: 6. This CDR3 region has 14 residues.

The genes are TRBV9 and TRBJ2-2, with 10 bases that match TRBD2. Trimming took 0 bases from V and 7 from J; bases not matched to a gene: 6. Germline CDR1 reads SGDLS; CDR2 reads YYNGEE. The CDR3 loop spans 16 amino acids. The CDR3 bases are TGTGCCAGCAGCGTAGCGCTAGCGGGAGTTAACGGGGAGCTGTTTTTT. It translates to CASSVALAGVNGELFF.